These T cell receptor beta chains were read from a single sample in a study of blood T cell repertoires in COVID-19. Clones were sequenced by immunoSEQ multiplex PCR, and TCRdb holds only the in-frame ones, with some missing. The data hold about 79,000 clones, with around 90% observed a single time. Sequences were obtained from peripheral blood. The receptors shown here come from a man in his fifties or sixties with active COVID-19. CDR3s include the opening cysteine and the closing phenylalanine or tryptophan. A D gene is named only where the DNA matches it firmly. Clone size is stated in some rows and not others, as once, few, many or a class when expanded.

abundance: few
len: 12
v_gene: TRBV10-2
d_gene: .
j_gene: TRBJ2-2
CDR3nt: TGCGCCAGCAGTGCCAGCACCGGGGAGCTGTTTTTT
CDR3aa: CASSASTGELFF

abundance: .
len: 16
v_gene: TRBV28
d_gene: .
j_gene: TRBJ2-2
CDR3nt: TGTGCCAGCATTCCGCCCCCAGGGCCGAACACCGGGGAGCTGTTTTTT
CDR3aa: CASIPPPGPNTGELFF

abundance: once
len: 16
v_gene: TRBV2
d_gene: TRBD1
j_gene: TRBJ2-2
CDR3nt: TGTGCCAGCACCCGGGTCCGGGACAGGGGGTCCGGGGAGCTGTTTTTT
CDR3aa: CASTRVRDRGSGELFF

abundance: .
len: 13
v_gene: TRBV2
d_gene: .
j_gene: TRBJ1-5
CDR3nt: TGTGCCAGCAGATCAACAGGGATTCAGCCCCAGCATTTT
CDR3aa: CASRSTGIQPQHF

abundance: .
len: 14
v_gene: TRBV20-1
d_gene: TRBD1
j_gene: TRBJ1-5
CDR3nt: TGCAGTGCTCGTGGACAGGGTCGGAGGCAGCCCCAGCATTTT
CDR3aa: CSARGQGRRQPQHF

abundance: .
len: 14
v_gene: TRBV3-1/TRBV3-2
d_gene: TRBD1
j_gene: TRBJ1-3
CDR3nt: TGTGCCAGCAGCCATCGACAGGGCACAAACACCATATATTTT
CDR3aa: CASSHRQGTNTIYF

abundance: .
len: 15
v_gene: TRBV9
d_gene: .
j_gene: TRBJ1-5
CDR3nt: TGTGCCAGCAGCGTAGATGGGGGGGCCGTTCAGCCCCAGCATTTT
CDR3aa: CASSVDGGAVQPQHF

abundance: .
len: 15
v_gene: TRBV29-1
d_gene: TRBD2
j_gene: TRBJ2-2
CDR3nt: TGCAGCGTTAGGCGGGAGGGACTCAACACCGGGGAGCTGTTTTTT
CDR3aa: CSVRREGLNTGELFF

abundance: .
len: 15
v_gene: TRBV20-1
d_gene: .
j_gene: TRBJ2-7
CDR3nt: TGCAGTGCTAGTTCCAGGGAAAGAGCACTCTTCGAGCAGTACTTC
CDR3aa: CSASSRERALFEQYF

abundance: .
len: 14
v_gene: TRBV5-1
d_gene: .
j_gene: TRBJ1-2
CDR3nt: TGCGCCAGCAGCTTGTCCGGGGCTAACTATGGCTACACCTTC
CDR3aa: CASSLSGANYGYTF

abundance: few
len: 14
v_gene: TRBV3-1/TRBV3-2
d_gene: .
j_gene: TRBJ1-3
CDR3nt: TGTGCCAGCAGTTCAGGGGTTGCCGGAAACACCATATATTTT
CDR3aa: CASSSGVAGNTIYF

abundance: once
len: 14
v_gene: TRBV7-2
d_gene: .
j_gene: TRBJ1-5
CDR3nt: TGTGCCAGCAGCTTAACAGGGACCAGTCAGCCCCAGCATTTT
CDR3aa: CASSLTGTSQPQHF

abundance: .
len: 13
v_gene: TRBV7-3
d_gene: .
j_gene: TRBJ2-7
CDR3nt: TGTGCCAGCAGCTTAATGGCTATGCGGGAGCAGTACTTC
CDR3aa: CASSLMAMREQYF

abundance: .
len: 16
v_gene: TRBV27
d_gene: TRBD2
j_gene: TRBJ2-1
CDR3nt: TGTGCCAGCAGTTTACTTGGAGCGGGAGGAAACAATGAGCAGTTCTTC
CDR3aa: CASSLLGAGGNNEQFF

abundance: .
len: 15
v_gene: TRBV5-1
d_gene: TRBD1
j_gene: TRBJ1-4
CDR3nt: TGCGCCAGCAGCACACAAGGGGGCGCGGGGGAAAAACTGTTTTTT
CDR3aa: CASSTQGGAGEKLFF

abundance: .
len: 16
v_gene: TRBV10-3
d_gene: TRBD1
j_gene: TRBJ2-3
CDR3nt: TGTGCCATCTCGGAGGACAGGGGGCATGGCACAGATACGCAGTATTTT
CDR3aa: CAISEDRGHGTDTQYF

abundance: once
len: 15
v_gene: TRBV14
d_gene: .
j_gene: TRBJ1-6
CDR3nt: TGTGCCAGCAGCTCAGGAGGGGTTAGTAATTCACCCCTCCACTTT
CDR3aa: CASSSGGVSNSPLHF

abundance: .
len: 14
v_gene: TRBV27
d_gene: .
j_gene: TRBJ2-3
CDR3nt: TGTACCAGCAGTTTGAGGGGCCGAGGGGGTACGCAGTATTTT
CDR3aa: CTSSLRGRGGTQYF

abundance: once
len: 14
v_gene: TRBV6-5
d_gene: TRBD1
j_gene: TRBJ2-5
CDR3nt: TGTGCCAGCAGTTACTCAGGGACAGAAGAGACCCAGTACTTC
CDR3aa: CASSYSGTEETQYF

abundance: .
len: 12
v_gene: TRBV3-1/TRBV3-2
d_gene: .
j_gene: TRBJ2-7
CDR3nt: TGTGCCAGCAGCCAAGACCCGGTCGAGCAGTACTTC
CDR3aa: CASSQDPVEQYF

abundance: .
len: 15
v_gene: TRBV6-4
d_gene: .
j_gene: TRBJ2-1
CDR3nt: TGTGCCAGCAGTGACTCGAAAGGGGATTACAATGAGCAGTTCTTC
CDR3aa: CASSDSKGDYNEQFF

abundance: .
len: 15
v_gene: TRBV7-2
d_gene: .
j_gene: TRBJ2-1
CDR3nt: TGTGCCAGCAGCTTAACGGTGCGAGTCTACAATGAGCAGTTCTTC
CDR3aa: CASSLTVRVYNEQFF

abundance: .
len: 11
v_gene: TRBV30
d_gene: .
j_gene: TRBJ1-2
CDR3nt: TGTGCCCCCGACTTGAGGCATGGCTACACCTTC
CDR3aa: CAPDLRHGYTF

abundance: .
len: 15
v_gene: TRBV5-5
d_gene: TRBD1
j_gene: TRBJ1-5
CDR3nt: TGTGCCAGCAGCAAAGGGACAGCCATCAATCAGCCCCAGCATTTT
CDR3aa: CASSKGTAINQPQHF

abundance: .
len: 15
v_gene: TRBV20-1
d_gene: TRBD2
j_gene: TRBJ2-5
CDR3nt: TGCAGTGCTAGTAGGCTAGCGGGTCTCCAAGAGACCCAGTACTTC
CDR3aa: CSASRLAGLQETQYF

abundance: .
len: 14
v_gene: TRBV19
d_gene: .
j_gene: TRBJ1-5
CDR3nt: TGTGCCAGTAATACCATAGGAGGTACTCAGCCCCAGCATTTT
CDR3aa: CASNTIGGTQPQHF

abundance: .
len: 14
v_gene: TRBV10-2
d_gene: TRBD1
j_gene: TRBJ1-5
CDR3nt: TGCGCCAGCAGTGCGGACAGGACTAATCAGCCCCAGCATTTT
CDR3aa: CASSADRTNQPQHF